A selection of T cell receptor beta chains follows, all from one sample in a study of T cell clonotyping in hematopoietic cell transplantation. Generated by immunoSEQ multiplex PCR, the TCRdb table keeps only in-frame clones and is missing some. The sample has around 7,000 clones, around nine tenths seen once. The source was peripheral blood mononuclear cells, collected before stem cell transplant. All receptors come from a man aged 25 to 45 with acute myeloid leukemia. Some clones in this sample may be carry-over from other donors' samples. The CDR3 runs from the conserved cysteine through the conserved F or W. Fields, in order: V gene, J gene, CDR3 protein.

V: TRBV6-5
J: TRBJ2-7
CDR3: CASTKREGYEQYF

V: TRBV10-2
J: TRBJ2-7
CDR3: CASSVGLAGHEQYF

V: TRBV5-6
J: TRBJ2-1
CDR3: CASSLGPVNSYNEQFF

V: TRBV7-2
J: TRBJ1-2
CDR3: CASSLALLDYGYTF

V: TRBV7-2
J: TRBJ2-5
CDR3: CASSLGLGPETQYF

V: TRBV7-8
J: -
CDR3: CASSLRTSPVYEQYF

V: TRBV7-6
J: TRBJ2-7
CDR3: CASSLIPLGQEPQRGEQYF

V: TRBV7-2
J: TRBJ2-1
CDR3: CASSLSLAGGGEQFF

V: TRBV7-8
J: TRBJ2-3
CDR3: CASSLVLAGGRDTQYF

V: TRBV19
J: TRBJ1-5
CDR3: CASSNAGGYSNQPQHF

V: TRBV9
J: TRBJ2-2
CDR3: CASSVSNTGELFF

V: TRBV30
J: TRBJ1-1
CDR3: CAWSNLGQEAFF

V: TRBV30
J: TRBJ1-3
CDR3: CAWSGRGVTIYF

V: TRBV25-1
J: TRBJ2-7
CDR3: CASSDSYRGREDEQYF

V: TRBV30
J: TRBJ2-1
CDR3: CAWTQRGFGEQFF

V: TRBV5-1
J: TRBJ2-7
CDR3: CASSLDRVFYEQYF

V: TRBV30
J: TRBJ1-4
CDR3: CAWSDWVNEKLFF

V: TRBV19
J: TRBJ2-6
CDR3: CASSIDRGTTGANVLTF

V: TRBV9
J: TRBJ1-1
CDR3: CASSSFAYTEAFF

V: TRBV11-2
J: TRBJ2-5
CDR3: CASSFWGAPQETQYF

V: TRBV4-3
J: TRBJ1-4
CDR3: CASSHQSRSTNEKLFF

V: TRBV13
J: TRBJ2-7
CDR3: CASSSTGAYEQYF

V: TRBV30
J: TRBJ1-2
CDR3: CAWFRRDSNYGYTF

V: TRBV7-8
J: TRBJ2-5
CDR3: CASSDPGLPETQYF

V: TRBV9
J: TRBJ2-7
CDR3: CASSPGQDTYEQYF

V: TRBV30
J: TRBJ2-7
CDR3: CAWSGSREQYF

V: TRBV28
J: TRBJ1-1
CDR3: CASKLGQGSNTEAFF

V: TRBV5-1
J: TRBJ1-1
CDR3: CASSFLQGDTEAFF

V: TRBV19
J: TRBJ2-5
CDR3: CASSRAFQETQYF

V: TRBV28
J: TRBJ1-1
CDR3: CASSSFGEAFF

V: TRBV6-5
J: TRBJ1-5
CDR3: CASSYAGQGARQPQHF

V: TRBV29-1
J: TRBJ1-2
CDR3: CSVEDHKNYGYTF

V: TRBV5-1
J: TRBJ2-7
CDR3: CASSSYWTGSYEQYF

V: TRBV9
J: TRBJ2-2
CDR3: CASSVVASGTPSGELFF

V: TRBV13
J: TRBJ2-5
CDR3: CASSSLAGGKTQYF

V: TRBV30
J: TRBJ1-4
CDR3: CAWSGPREKLFF

V: TRBV19
J: TRBJ1-3
CDR3: CASSIVWGTTSGNTIYF

V: TRBV6-6
J: TRBJ1-1
CDR3: CATEVYMNTEAFF

V: TRBV7-2
J: TRBJ1-1
CDR3: CASSLAVRPEAFF

V: TRBV20-1
J: TRBJ1-2
CDR3: CSAQQGFGYTF

V: TRBV29-1
J: TRBJ2-7
CDR3: CSVVAPRGISYEQYF

V: TRBV19
J: TRBJ1-2
CDR3: CASSPYQRDYGYTF

V: TRBV9
J: TRBJ2-6
CDR3: CASSSQQGSGANVLTF

V: TRBV29-1
J: TRBJ2-1
CDR3: CSVEDLGLPLFF

V: TRBV5-6
J: TRBJ2-7
CDR3: CASSLALQGRDEQYF

V: TRBV10-1
J: TRBJ2-1
CDR3: CASSDLLAGVNEQFF

V: TRBV5-4
J: TRBJ2-7
CDR3: CASSDVGGSEQYF

V: TRBV6-1
J: TRBJ1-1
CDR3: CASRVTGPEAFF

V: TRBV27
J: TRBJ2-5
CDR3: CASSRQTGGETQYF

V: TRBV7-2
J: TRBJ2-7
CDR3: CASSLLPGQGDEQYF

V: TRBV27
J: TRBJ2-7
CDR3: CASSLGNYEQYF

V: TRBV7-2
J: TRBJ2-5
CDR3: CASSPFFGPETQYF

V: TRBV7-6
J: TRBJ1-5
CDR3: CASSQMTGLNQPQHF